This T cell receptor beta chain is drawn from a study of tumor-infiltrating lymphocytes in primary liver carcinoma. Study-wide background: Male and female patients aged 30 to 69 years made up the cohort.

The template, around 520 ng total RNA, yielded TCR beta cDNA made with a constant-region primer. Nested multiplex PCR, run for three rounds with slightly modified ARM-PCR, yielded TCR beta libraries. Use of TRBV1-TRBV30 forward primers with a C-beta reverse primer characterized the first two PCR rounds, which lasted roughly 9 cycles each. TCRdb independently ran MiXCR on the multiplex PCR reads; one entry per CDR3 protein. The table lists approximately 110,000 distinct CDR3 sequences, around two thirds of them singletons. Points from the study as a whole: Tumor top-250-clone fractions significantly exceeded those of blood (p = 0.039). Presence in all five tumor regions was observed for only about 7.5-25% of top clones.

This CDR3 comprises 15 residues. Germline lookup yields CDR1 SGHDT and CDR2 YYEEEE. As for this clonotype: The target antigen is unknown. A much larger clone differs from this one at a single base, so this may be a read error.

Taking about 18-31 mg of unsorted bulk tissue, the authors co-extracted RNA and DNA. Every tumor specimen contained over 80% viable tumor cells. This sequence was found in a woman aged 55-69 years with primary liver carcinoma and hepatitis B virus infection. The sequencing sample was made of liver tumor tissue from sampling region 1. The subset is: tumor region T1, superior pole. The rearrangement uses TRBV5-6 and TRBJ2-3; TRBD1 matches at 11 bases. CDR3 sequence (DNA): TGTGCCAGCAGCTCGGACAGGGGGCTCACAGTTACGCAGTATTTT. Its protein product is CASSSDRGLTVTQYF.